This note documents a single T cell receptor beta chain sequence. Its antigen remains unidentified. For each CDR3 protein, TCRdb gives one entry from its re-call of the 5' RACE reads, without DNA. The repertoire table contains approximately 45,000 distinct CDR3 sequences. The source of the sample is a study of monozygotic twins with inflammatory bowel disease. Study-level findings and limits: No detectable difference in repertoire similarity separated concordant from discordant twins, possibly as a result of limited power. A single strong clonotype or signal linked to IBD was not supported.

Germline lookup yields CDR1 SGHTS and CDR2 YDEGEE. This CDR3 has 14 residues. This TCR derives from a human donor with ulcerative colitis or Crohn's disease, or a healthy co-twin of an affected twin (not recorded which). The chain links TRBV5-8 to TRBJ1-1; TCRdb reports TRBD1, a call that lacks DNA to check it against. Sequencing was carried out using blood. Here the CDR3 reads CASSLDGVPTEAFF.